These T cell receptor beta chains were read from a single sample in a study of OX40 agonist ivuxolimab in advanced cancers. Only in-frame clones appear in the TCRdb table, and some are missing; sequencing was by immunoSEQ multiplex PCR. The table includes tens of thousands of clones, approximately 90% detected once. Sequencing used CD4+ or CD8+ T cells sorted from blood, obtained in a trial of the OX40 agonist ivuxolimab. All receptors come from an adult with an advanced solid tumor such as melanoma, head and neck, liver or kidney cancer. Both conserved end residues are part of each CDR3. A D gene is named only where the DNA matches it firmly. The size field is filled for only some rows; it gives once, few, many or a size class.

-,-,TRBV7-8,TRBJ1-1,CASSAGDRAGTEAFF,TGTGCCAGCAGCGCCGGCGATCGTGCGGGTACTGAAGCTTTCTTT
-,-,TRBV11-2,TRBJ2-3,CASSFHGSRTDTQYF,TGTGCCAGCAGCTTTCACGGAAGTCGCACAGATACGCAGTATTTT
TRBD1,-,TRBV7-2,TRBJ2-1,CASSIYRGNEQFF,TGTGCCAGCAGCATATACAGGGGCAATGAGCAGTTCTTC
-,-,TRBV7-3,TRBJ1-1,CASSNGNTEAFF,TGTGCCAGCAGCAACGGGAACACTGAAGCTTTCTTT
-,-,TRBV27,TRBJ2-3,CASSPLPLQPTDTQYF,TGTGCCAGCAGTCCTCTCCCTCTTCAACCCACAGATACGCAGTATTTT
-,-,TRBV19,TRBJ1-5,CASRGWDQPQHF,TGTGCCAGTAGAGGTTGGGATCAGCCCCAGCATTTT
TRBD1,few,TRBV5-4,TRBJ2-6,CASSPKGTGIGANVLTF,TGTGCCAGCAGCCCTAAAGGGACAGGGATAGGGGCCAACGTCCTGACTTTC
-,-,TRBV11-2,TRBJ2-7,CASSLAGEQYF,TGTGCCAGCAGCTTAGCCGGCGAGCAGTACTTC
TRBD1,-,TRBV6-5,TRBJ2-7,CASSRTGINEQYF,TGTGCCAGCAGTCGGACAGGGATCAACGAGCAGTACTTC
TRBD1,-,TRBV6-1,TRBJ1-1,CASSAAWGQGAEAFF,TGTGCCAGCAGTGCAGCCTGGGGACAGGGCGCTGAAGCTTTCTTT
-,few,TRBV30,TRBJ1-1,CAWSVGSNTEAFF,TGTGCCTGGAGTGTGGGGTCCAACACTGAAGCTTTCTTT
-,-,TRBV10-1,TRBJ2-7,CASSESFRDDTYEQYF,TGCGCCAGCAGTGAGTCATTCCGGGATGACACCTACGAGCAGTACTTC
-,-,TRBV19,TRBJ1-2,CASSMGGLNYGYTF,TGTGCCAGTAGTATGGGGGGCCTGAACTATGGCTACACCTTC
-,once,TRBV27,TRBJ2-1,CASSYSGASSYNEQFF,TGTGCCAGCAGTTACTCGGGGGCTTCCTCCTACAATGAGCAGTTCTTC
-,-,TRBV2,TRBJ2-1,CASSERIYNEQFF,TGTGCCAGCAGTGAGCGGATTTACAATGAGCAGTTCTTC
TRBD1,-,TRBV6-5,TRBJ2-1,CASSYSTGRGNEQFF,TGTGCCAGCAGTTACTCGACCGGCAGGGGGAATGAGCAGTTCTTC